This T cell receptor (beta chain) was sequenced during a study of blood T cell repertoires in COVID-19. Authors' processing steps: By means of reference gene primer amplification, nucleated cell counts were estimated. Measured with immunoSEQ multiplex PCR; TCRdb has only the in-frame clones, and not every one. V and J calls and clone size follow that table, whereas D and trimming were derived from the DNA. The profile covers around 300,000 clones, with roughly 80% appearing a single time and approximately 9% taken by the ten largest. V lost 7 bases to trimming and J lost 8 bases, with 29 bases between them. Germline CDR1 and CDR2: MDHEN and SYDVKM. There are 17 residues in the CDR3.

The sequenced material came from peripheral blood. The sequence was obtained from a woman aged 50 to 65 who had recovered from COVID-19. The rearrangement joins TRBV28 to TRBJ1-2; TRBD1 might be the D (6 bases). The CDR3 loop is CASIPVGAPTLLNGYTF. DNA of the CDR3: TGTGCCAGCATCCCAGTGGGGGCACCCACTCTTCTTAACGGCTACACCTTC.